These 4 T cell receptor beta chains were all obtained from the same sample, sequenced in a study of blood T cell repertoires in COVID-19. TCRdb's copy holds only in-frame clones and misses some; the assay was immunoSEQ multiplex PCR. Of 20,000 or so clones in the sample, 80% to 85% were seen once. The sample taken for sequencing was peripheral blood. Source of these receptors: a man aged 35-49 years with acute or convalescent COVID-19.

Concerning this clone: One junction end does not reproduce the germline sequence, and a read error may be involved. The chain carries TRBV7-2 and TRBJ1-2, with 7 bases matching TRBD1. Germline CDR1 and CDR2: SGHTA and FQGNSA. The CDR3 totals 14 residues. The CDR3 sequence: CASSWDSHNFGYTF. CDR3 nucleotide sequence: TGTGCCAGCAGCTGGGACAGCCATAACTTTGGCTACACCTTC.

Here the CDR3 DNA reads TGTGCCAGCAGTTACGATGGGCAGGATAATTCACCCCTCCACTTT. Its protein product is CASSYDGQDNSPLHF. V and J are TRBV6-5 and TRBJ1-6; D gene uncertain. Germline V gene lookup returns CDR1 MNHEY and CDR2 SVGAGI. This CDR3 has 15 residues. V was trimmed by 2 bases and J by 5 bases, leaving 10 bases between them.

V is TRBV12-3 or TRBV12-4 and J is TRBJ1-6; D gene uncertain. The length of the CDR3 is 12 residues. Trimming cost V 2 bases and J 10 bases, with 6 bases left between them. CDR3 sequence (DNA): TGTGCCAGCAGTTTATCAGTCTCACCCCTCCACTTT. This gives the protein CASSLSVSPLHF.

The chain combines TRBV2 with TRBJ2-1; 12 nucleotides line up with TRBD1. The V segment lost 6 bases and the J segment 6 bases; nucleotides outside the gene matches: 6. The CDR3 contains 15 residues. Per germline, CDR1 SNHLY and CDR2 FYNNEI. CDR3 coding DNA: TGTGCCAGCAGCGTGGGACAGGGGGCAGGCAATGAGCAGTTCTTC. Its translation: CASSVGQGAGNEQFF. Full variable domain (remainder filled in from reference TRBV2 and TRBJ2-1): EPEVTQTPSHQVTQMGQEVILRCVPISNHLYFYWYRQILGQKVEFLVSFYNNEISEKSEIFDDQFSVERPDGSNFTLKIRSTKLEDSAMYFCASSVGQGAGNEQFFGPGTRLTVL.